This TCR beta chain is from a study of Graves' ophthalmopathy and Graves' hyperthyroidism. Overall study findings and caveats: A majority of expanded thyroid clonotypes exceeding 0.001 frequency were likewise present in blood. At about 69% sensitivity and 72.22% specificity, the model predicted progression of the ophthalmopathy.

Transcripts of RNA were the source for amplifying TCR beta CDR3 regions. RT-PCR in the first round used HTBI primers; a second-round multiplex PCR followed. One entry per CDR3 protein, called by TCRdb with MiXCR from the multiplex PCR reads. Counted here are approximately 150,000 distinct CDR3 sequences, approximately 40% occurring once; the ten biggest clones make up around 9.3%. For this clonotype: Its antigen remains unidentified.

The receptor was isolated from a man between 25 and 39 years old with Graves' ophthalmopathy. Material: peripheral blood.

The CDR3 spells CASRRGGAGAEAFF. The DNA for the CDR3 is TGTGCCAGCAGAAGGGGGGGAGCGGGGGCTGAAGCTTTCTTT. The rearrangement links TRBV12-3 or TRBV12-4 to TRBJ1-1; tentative D call: TRBD1 (6 bases). Trimming removed 6 bases at V and 6 bases at J, with 17 bases between. CDR3 size: 14 residues.